These 16 T cell receptor beta chains share one sample of origin, sequenced in a study of blood T cell repertoires in COVID-19. Repertoires were generated with immunoSEQ multiplex PCR, while TCRdb's copy carries only in-frame clones and drops some. The sample shows about 210,000 clones, 80% to 90% of them seen only once. Sequencing was done on a sample of peripheral blood. Receptors originate from a woman aged 45-60 years with active or convalescent COVID-19.

The chain recombines TRBV6-5 with TRBJ2-5; D is unclear. CDR1 is MNHEY and CDR2 is SVGAGI in the germline V gene. Trimming cost V 0 bases and J 3 bases, with 14 bases left between them. This CDR3 region has 16 residues. The CDR3 coding sequence is TGTGCCAGCAGTTACTCTGGCCAATCAGCGAAAGAGACCCAGTACTTC. Translated, it gives CASSYSGQSAKETQYF.

The V call is TRBV28, the J call TRBJ1-1; TRBD1 matches at 9 bases. CDR1 MDHEN and CDR2 SYDVKM come from the germline V gene. V lost 7 bases, J lost 4 bases, and 7 bases stayed unmatched. There are 14 residues in the CDR3. As DNA, the CDR3 is TGTGCCAGCATCACACAGGGGGCCGGCACTGAAGCTTTCTTT. This sequence encodes CASITQGAGTEAFF.

CDR3 bases: TGCAGCGTTGAAACTCAGCGGCTCTCCCCTCGTGCGTTCTTC. Protein product: CSVETQRLSPRAFF. The chain carries TRBV29-1 and TRBJ2-1; weak D call: TRBD2 (5 bases). Germline CDR1 SQVTM, CDR2 ANQGSEA. V was clipped by 2 bases and J by 15 bases, with 23 bases between them. CDR3 size: 14 residues.

The chain employs TRBV6-1 and TRBJ2-5; D is uncertain. V gave up 2 bases and J gave up 2 bases, with 3 bases separating them. The CDR3 contains 12 residues. CDR1 and CDR2 from the germline V gene are MNHNS and SASEGT. In nucleotides, the CDR3 is TGTGCCAGCAGTGAACAGCAAGAGACCCAGTACTTC. Its protein product is CASSEQQETQYF.

The rearrangement uses TRBV7-3 and TRBJ2-2; 11 nucleotides align to TRBD2. V trimming: 5 bases; J trimming: 5 bases; junction bases outside the gene matches: 4. CDR1 and CDR2 (germline): SGHTA, FQGTGA. This CDR3 contains 15 residues. CDR3 region: CASSPTSGRTGELFF. The DNA for the CDR3 is TGTGCCAGCAGCCCAACTAGCGGGAGAACCGGGGAGCTGTTTTTT.

The V gene is TRBV28, the J gene TRBJ1-2; possible D gene TRBD1, 5 bases. The length of the CDR3 is 13 residues. Germline CDR1 reads MDHEN; CDR2 reads SYDVKM. The CDR3 region is CAVAGRQMGGYTF. The CDR3 DNA reads TGTGCGGTAGCAGGGAGGCAAATGGGCGGCTACACCTTC.

The chain employs TRBV10-3 and TRBJ2-4; D ambiguous. This CDR3 spans 15 amino acids. V lost 1 base to trimming and J lost 0 bases, with 7 bases between them. Germline CDR1 reads ENHRY; CDR2 reads SYGVKD. The chain's CDR3 is CAISEYGVAKNIQYF. DNA for the CDR3: TGTGCCATCAGTGAGTACGGAGTAGCCAAAAACATTCAGTACTTC.

V usage is TRBV11-1 and J usage is TRBJ2-1, with 10 bases fitting TRBD2. The trim removed 6 bases at V and 7 bases at J, leaving 9 bases unmatched. Germline assignment: CDR1 SGHAT and CDR2 FQDESV (reference sequence). The CDR3 has 15 amino acids. The CDR3 DNA follows: TGTGCCAGCAGTCCCGAGCGGGGGGGCCATAATGAGCAGTTCTTC. As protein: CASSPERGGHNEQFF.

The genes are TRBV18 and TRBJ1-1, with 12 bases aligning to TRBD1. CDR3 length: 16 residues. The junction had 4 bases not matched to a gene; V was cut back by 3 bases and J by 2 bases. From germline, CDR1 is KGHSH and CDR2 LQKENI. The CDR3 is CASSPLGTGGNTEAFF. CDR3 coding DNA: TGTGCCAGCTCACCGTTGGGGACAGGGGGCAACACTGAAGCTTTCTTT.

The chain joins TRBV5-4 to TRBJ1-4; 9 bases match TRBD1. J gave up 7 bases and V 2 bases, and 3 bases lay outside the gene matches. The CDR3 extends over 14 amino acids. Germline CDR1 reads SGHNT; CDR2 reads YYREEE (reference sequence). The CDR3 sequence is CASSLQGAGEKLFF. The CDR3 coding sequence is TGTGCCAGCAGCTTACAGGGGGCAGGTGAAAAACTGTTTTTT. Complete variable domain (other parts from reference TRBV5-4 and TRBJ1-4): ETGVTQSPTHLIKTRGQQVTLRCSSQSGHNTVSWYQQALGQGPQFIFQYYREEENGRGNFPPRFSGLQFPNYSSELNVNALELDDSALYLCASSLQGAGEKLFFGSGTQLSVL.

The chain has TRBV19 and TRBJ2-5; 10 bases match TRBD2. Germline V gives CDR1 LNHDA, CDR2 SQIVND (reference sequence). This CDR3 spans 14 amino acids. Losses at the gene ends were 6 bases for V and 5 bases for J; bases not matched to a gene: 6. CDR3 in amino acids: CASRSGGAGETQYF. The CDR3 coding sequence is TGTGCCAGTAGGAGCGGGGGGGCTGGGGAGACCCAGTACTTC.

In this sample, this clone turned up a few times. This chain links TRBV27 with TRBJ2-5; maybe TRBD2 (6 bases). The CDR3 extends over 15 amino acids. Between the trimmed V and J ends, which lost 4 bases and 5 bases, there was a span of 17 bases. Germline V gives CDR1 MNHEY, CDR2 SMNVEV (reference sequence). This CDR3 is CASSSFPGDFETQYF. In DNA form, the CDR3 reads TGTGCCAGCAGTTCCTTCCCCGGGGACTTCGAGACCCAGTACTTC.

This clone was counted between two and nine times. The gene calls are TRBV6-5 and TRBJ1-1, with 7 bases identical to TRBD1. V was pared by 7 bases and J by 4 bases, with 6 bases of the junction left unmatched. The CDR3 runs to 13 residues. CDR1 and CDR2 (germline): MNHEY, SVGAGI. CDR3: CASTKTGRTEAFF. For the CDR3, the DNA is TGTGCCAGCACCAAGACAGGGCGCACTGAAGCTTTCTTT.

The chain has TRBV18 and TRBJ2-7, with D maybe TRBD1 (5 bases). Germline assignment: CDR1 KGHSH and CDR2 LQKENI. Trimming pared 6 bases from V and 5 bases from J, leaving 20 bases between. This CDR3 is built from 15 residues. CDR3 protein: CASSRQGPPQDEQYF. DNA for the CDR3: TGTGCCAGCTCGAGGCAGGGTCCCCCTCAGGACGAGCAGTACTTC.

The chain combines TRBV10-2 with TRBJ1-3, with TRBD1 matching over 7 bases. The CDR3 consists of 15 residues. Germline CDR1 WSHSY, CDR2 SAAADI. V trimming: 6 bases; J trimming: 2 bases; junction bases outside the gene matches: 7. CDR3 in DNA: TGCGCCAGCAGCCGTGCCGACAGGGCTGGAAACACCATATATTTT. It encodes CASSRADRAGNTIYF.

This clone showed up just once. V usage is TRBV2 and J usage is TRBJ2-3; 11 bases line up with TRBD2. The J segment lost 1 base and the V segment lost 6 bases, leaving 6 bases of the junction unmatched. The germline gives CDR1 SNHLY, CDR2 FYNNEI. CDR3 length equals 16 residues. CDR3 region: CASREGLADGTDTQYF. In nucleotides, the CDR3 is TGTGCCAGCAGGGAGGGACTAGCGGATGGCACAGATACGCAGTATTTT.